This entry concerns a single T cell receptor beta chain. This clonotype came up many times. This clone's antigen is unknown. It has no much larger one-base neighbor in the sample; base qualities were not kept. Only healthy Caucasian donors were included. The data belong to a study of identical twins (dated by TCRdb to the mid-2010s). For the wider study: TCR alpha and beta repertoires from monozygotic twins, unrelated adults of various ages and cord blood were deep-sequenced to test whether fetal clonotypes persist. To rule out contamination, the twin experiments were replicated at different times with different library preparation protocols.

Library preparation used 5' RACE. For sequencing, an Illumina HiSeq 2000 was employed. A universal primer binding site was introduced by template switching, and a unique molecular identifier was present in the final cDNA, enabling accurate counting of TCR cDNA molecules. Specific primers in the conserved constant-segment region were used to synthesize first-strand cDNA for TCR alpha and beta chains. To control for contamination, each cDNA library was double barcoded with a SMART-Mk sample barcode plus Illumina barcodes. Two successive PCR steps introduced TruSeq adapter sequences along with Illumina sample barcodes. Sequencing of the TCR alpha and beta cDNA libraries was done on the Illumina HiSeq platform using custom primers. The original pipeline was this. Raw reads were processed with MiGEC to extract unique molecular identifiers, and MiXCR was used to determine CDR3 positions. For each individual, recombination models were inferred using an EM algorithm with the repgenHMM and IGoR tools. Shared clonotypes were analyzed with the tcR package in R, and sharing was normalized by the product of cloneset sizes. To study raw recombination free of thymic and clonal selection effects, out-of-frame nonproductive sequences were analyzed. In-frame beta chains were kept once TCRdb had trimmed the public reads at Q25 with fastp and called clones with MiXCR. CDR3 protein sequences are deduplicated, and each keeps its most common genes and DNA. TCRdb's processing, not the authors', yielded these V and J calls. In this sample the table shows about 1.7 million distinct CDR3 sequences, 25% to 35% of which occur a single time. Around 0.25% of the sample is held by the ten biggest clonotypes.

V ends up 3 bases short and J 1 base short, with an unmatched junction base count of 4. The CDR3 measures 15 amino acids from cysteine to phenylalanine. Only the CDR3 DNA stays, 45 bases, in frame from base 1. CDR1 and CDR2 are read off the germline V gene as SGHTA and FQGNSA. The paper as a whole reports these results and caveats: Out-of-frame TCR alpha sequences shared between twins showed an excess of low generation-probability sequences compared with coincidental sharing between unrelated individuals. Invariant T cells such as MAIT and iNKT could partly confound zero-insertion analyses, although diverse VJ usage argued against such confounding for most clonotypes. Out-of-frame TCR alpha sharing in monozygotic twins was systematically underestimated by recombination models, whereas sharing between unrelated individuals was in agreement with the recombination models. Because the same donors could not be followed over many years, the conclusions relied on cross-sectional statistical analysis. Abundant cord blood beta clonotypes had fewer insertions, young adult naive repertoires showed a similar but weaker trend, and memory repertoires showed no such trend. A weaker excess of twin sharing was found in beta out-of-frame sequences because the signal-to-noise ratio was lowered by fewer shared sequences.

The chain uses TRBV7-2 and TRBJ1-2, and TRBD1 aligns with 8 junction nucleotides. This receptor was identified in a newborn girl in good health. The sequenced sample consisted of cord blood. In nucleotide form, the sequence is TGTGCCAGCAGCTTTAACGGACAGGGTAACTATGGCTACACCTTC. Its coded protein is CASSFNGQGNYGYTF.